The clone carrying this T cell receptor (beta chain) was seen a single time. No antigen is known for it. The protocol was immunoSEQ multiplex PCR, while the TCRdb copy is restricted to in-frame clones and leaves out a portion. The data contain under 30,000 clones, over 80% of them singletons. CDR3 length equals 16 residues. Germline V lookup: CDR1 SGHRS, CDR2 YFSETQ. Trimming cost V 4 bases and J 3 bases, with 17 bases left between them. Regulatory T cells were sorted from blood as CD4+ CD25-high CD127-low cells. The sample is drawn from a study of regulatory and conventional T cells in RAG deficiency. Study results and caveats: Omenn CD25-high CD127-low cells may be activated cells, not true Tregs. In Omenn syndrome, Treg and Tconv repertoires overlapped >75%. Shannon entropy fell and Simpson indices rose in RAG-deficient patients.

A further study also used this sample, focusing on regulatory T cells. That report adds: Amplification used 52 TRBV primers and 13 TRBJ primers. Regulatory T cells showed the strongest V-J pair restriction and V/J gene skewing among patient repertoires.

The V call is TRBV5-1, the J call TRBJ2-1, with D perhaps TRBD1 (6 bases). Sequenced: Tregs sorted from blood. This receptor was identified in a human donor in good health. This CDR3 reads CASSLLQSDSYNEQFF. The CDR3 DNA reads TGCGCCAGCAGCCTCCTTCAGTCGGACAGCTACAATGAGCAGTTCTTC. The full variable domain, with the rest looked up from reference TRBV5-1 and TRBJ2-1, is KAGVTQTPRYLIKTRGQQVTLSCSPISGHRSVSWYQQTPGQGLQFLFEYFSETQRNKGNFPGRFSGRQFSNSRSEMNVSTLELGDSALYLCASSLLQSDSYNEQFFGPGTRLTVL.